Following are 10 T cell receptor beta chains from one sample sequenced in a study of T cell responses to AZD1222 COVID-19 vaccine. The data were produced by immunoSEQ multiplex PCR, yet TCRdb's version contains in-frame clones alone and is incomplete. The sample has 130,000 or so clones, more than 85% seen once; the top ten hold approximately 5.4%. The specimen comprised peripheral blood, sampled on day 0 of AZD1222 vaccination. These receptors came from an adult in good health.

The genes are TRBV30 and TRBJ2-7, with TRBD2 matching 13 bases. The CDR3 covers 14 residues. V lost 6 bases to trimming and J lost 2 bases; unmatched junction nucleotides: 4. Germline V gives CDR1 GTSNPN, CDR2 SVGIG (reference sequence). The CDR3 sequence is CACSGLAGAYEQYF. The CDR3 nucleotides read TGTGCCTGTTCCGGACTAGCGGGGGCCTACGAGCAGTACTTC. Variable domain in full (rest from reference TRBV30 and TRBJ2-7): SQTIHQWPATLVQPVGSPLSLECTVEGTSNPNLYWYRQAAGRGLQLLFYSVGIGQISSEVPQNLSASRPQDRQFILSSKKLLLSDSGFYLCACSGLAGAYEQYFGPGTRLTVT.

CDR3 protein: CASRPRDSVYNEQFF. Written as DNA, the CDR3 is TGTGCCAGCAGGCCGAGGGACAGCGTATACAATGAGCAGTTCTTC. This chain uses TRBV2 with TRBJ2-1; 7 bases align to TRBD1. Germline CDR1 SNHLY, CDR2 FYNNEI. With V trimmed by 6 bases and J by 4 bases, 9 bases remained unmatched. The CDR3 extends over 15 amino acids.

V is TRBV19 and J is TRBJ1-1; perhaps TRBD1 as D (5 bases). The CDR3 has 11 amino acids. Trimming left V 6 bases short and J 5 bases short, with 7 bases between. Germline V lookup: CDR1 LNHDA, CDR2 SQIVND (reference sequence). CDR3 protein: CASSGGTEAFF. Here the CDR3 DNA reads TGTGCCAGTAGCGGGGGTACTGAAGCTTTCTTT.

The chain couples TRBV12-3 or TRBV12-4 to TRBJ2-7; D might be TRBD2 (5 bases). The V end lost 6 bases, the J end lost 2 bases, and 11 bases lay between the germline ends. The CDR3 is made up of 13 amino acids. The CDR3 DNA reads TGTGCCAGCAGCCTGGACGGGGCCTACGAGCAGTACTTC. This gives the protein CASSLDGAYEQYF.

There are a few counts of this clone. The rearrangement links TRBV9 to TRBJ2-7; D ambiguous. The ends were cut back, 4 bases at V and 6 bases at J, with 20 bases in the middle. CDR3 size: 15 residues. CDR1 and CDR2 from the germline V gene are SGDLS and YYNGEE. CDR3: CASSPQQSGEAEQYF. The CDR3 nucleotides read TGTGCCAGCAGCCCACAACAAAGTGGGGAAGCCGAGCAGTACTTC.

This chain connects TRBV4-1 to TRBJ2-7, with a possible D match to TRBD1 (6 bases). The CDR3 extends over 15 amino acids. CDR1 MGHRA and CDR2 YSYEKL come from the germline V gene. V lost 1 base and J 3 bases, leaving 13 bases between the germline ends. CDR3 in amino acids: CASSQGQDSGYEQYF. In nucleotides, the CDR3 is TGCGCCAGCAGCCAAGGACAGGACAGTGGCTACGAGCAGTACTTC.

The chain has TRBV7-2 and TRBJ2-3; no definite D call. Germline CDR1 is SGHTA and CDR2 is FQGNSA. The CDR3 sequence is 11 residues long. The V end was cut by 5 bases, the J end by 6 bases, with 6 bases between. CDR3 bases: TGTGCCAGCAGCACTGGGGATACGCAGTATTTT. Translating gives CASSTGDTQYF.

CDR3 residues: CASSLQGTEAFF. Here the CDR3 DNA reads TGTGCCAGCAGCCTACAGGGAACTGAAGCTTTCTTT. The rearrangement uses TRBV11-2 and TRBJ1-1, with a tentative D call TRBD1 (6 bases). The V and J ends lost 5 bases and 5 bases respectively, with 9 bases between them. This CDR3 is built from 12 residues. Per germline, CDR1 SGHAT and CDR2 FQNNGV.

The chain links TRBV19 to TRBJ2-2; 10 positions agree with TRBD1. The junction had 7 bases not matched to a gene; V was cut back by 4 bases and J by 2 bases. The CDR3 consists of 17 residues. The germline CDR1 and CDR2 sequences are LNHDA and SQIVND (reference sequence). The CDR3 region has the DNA TGTGCCAGTAGTAGTAAGACAGGGGGCGAAAACACCGGGGAGCTGTTTTTT. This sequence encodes CASSSKTGGENTGELFF.

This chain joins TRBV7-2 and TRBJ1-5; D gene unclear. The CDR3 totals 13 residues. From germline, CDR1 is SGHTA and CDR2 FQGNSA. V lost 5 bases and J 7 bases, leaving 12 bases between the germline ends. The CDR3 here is CASSEVRVQPQHF. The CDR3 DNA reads TGTGCCAGCAGCGAAGTCCGGGTCCAGCCCCAGCATTTT.